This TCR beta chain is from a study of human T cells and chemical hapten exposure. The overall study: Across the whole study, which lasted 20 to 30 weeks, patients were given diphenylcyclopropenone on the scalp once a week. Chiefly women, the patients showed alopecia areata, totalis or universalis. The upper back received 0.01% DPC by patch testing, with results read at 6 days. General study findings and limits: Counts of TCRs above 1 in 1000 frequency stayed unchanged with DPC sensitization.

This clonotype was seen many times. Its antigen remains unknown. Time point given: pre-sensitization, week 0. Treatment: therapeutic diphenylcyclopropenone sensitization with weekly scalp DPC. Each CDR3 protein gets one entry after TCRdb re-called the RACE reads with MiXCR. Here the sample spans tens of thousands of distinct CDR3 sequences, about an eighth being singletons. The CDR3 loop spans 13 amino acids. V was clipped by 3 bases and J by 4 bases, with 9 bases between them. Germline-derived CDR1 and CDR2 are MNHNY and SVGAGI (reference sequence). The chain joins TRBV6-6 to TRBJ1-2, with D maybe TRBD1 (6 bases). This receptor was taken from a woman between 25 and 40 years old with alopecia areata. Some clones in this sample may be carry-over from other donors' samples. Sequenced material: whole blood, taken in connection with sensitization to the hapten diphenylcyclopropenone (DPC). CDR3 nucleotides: TGTGCCAGCAGTTATACAGGGATCTATGGCTACACCTTC. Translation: CASSYTGIYGYTF.